This record covers a single TCR beta chain. Clones were read by immunoSEQ multiplex PCR, and TCRdb kept only the in-frame ones, dropping some. The sample lists 30,000 to 45,000 clones; 83% were seen once. This entry comes from a study of graft-versus-host responses after intestinal transplantation. The CDR3 covers 14 residues. With V trimmed by 0 bases and J by 8 bases, 3 bases remained unmatched. Looked up from germline, CDR1 is MNHEY and CDR2 is SMNVEV (reference sequence). This specimen was PBMCs, taken approximately 1,000 days after transplant. This clonotype originated in a human patient who received an intestinal transplant, so some T cells may come from the graft donor. V and J are TRBV27 and TRBJ1-4; 7 nucleotides match TRBD1. CDR3 DNA sequence: TGTGCCAGCAGTTTATCAGGGGGCGGCGAAAAACTGTTTTTT. It is translated as CASSLSGGGEKLFF.